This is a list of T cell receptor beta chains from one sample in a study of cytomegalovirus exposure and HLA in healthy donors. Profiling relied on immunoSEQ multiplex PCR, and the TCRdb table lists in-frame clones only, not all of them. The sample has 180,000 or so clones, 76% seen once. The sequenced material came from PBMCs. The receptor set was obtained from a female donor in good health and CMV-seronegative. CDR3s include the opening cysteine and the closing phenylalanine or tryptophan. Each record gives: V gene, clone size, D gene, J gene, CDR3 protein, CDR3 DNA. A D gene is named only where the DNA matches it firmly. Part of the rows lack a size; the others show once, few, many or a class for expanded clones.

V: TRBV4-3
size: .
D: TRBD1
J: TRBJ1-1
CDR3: CASSRADRENTEAFF
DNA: TGCGCCAGCAGCCGGGCGGACAGGGAGAACACTGAAGCTTTCTTT

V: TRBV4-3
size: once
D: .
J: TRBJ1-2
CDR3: CASSQDRAYGYTF
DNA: TGCGCCAGCAGCCAAGATCGCGCATATGGCTACACCTTC

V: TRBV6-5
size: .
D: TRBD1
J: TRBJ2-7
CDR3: CATTPGTGGYEQYF
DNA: TGTGCCACCACCCCCGGGACAGGGGGATACGAGCAGTACTTC

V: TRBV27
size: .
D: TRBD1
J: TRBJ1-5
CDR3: CASSKTGNSNQPQHF
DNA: TGTGCCAGCTCTAAGACAGGGAATAGCAATCAGCCCCAGCATTTT

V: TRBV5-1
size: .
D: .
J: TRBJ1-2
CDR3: CASSPVGQGHGYTF
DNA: TGCGCCAGCAGCCCTGTGGGGCAGGGTCATGGCTACACCTTC

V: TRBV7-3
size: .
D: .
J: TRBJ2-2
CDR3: CASSLSRDTGELFF
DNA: TGTGCCAGCAGCTTAAGCAGGGACACCGGGGAGCTGTTTTTT

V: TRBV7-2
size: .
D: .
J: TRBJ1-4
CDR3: CASSLGGAWANEKLFF
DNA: TGTGCCAGCAGCTTAGGAGGCGCATGGGCTAATGAAAAACTGTTTTTT

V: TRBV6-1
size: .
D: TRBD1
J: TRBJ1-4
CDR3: CASSGRPQGRATNEKLFF
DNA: TGTGCCAGCAGTGGGAGACCACAGGGGCGGGCAACTAATGAAAAACTGTTTTTT

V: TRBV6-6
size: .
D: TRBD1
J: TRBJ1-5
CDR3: CASRGGTGGTPQHF
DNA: TGTGCCAGCAGGGGCGGGACAGGGGGGACGCCCCAGCATTTT

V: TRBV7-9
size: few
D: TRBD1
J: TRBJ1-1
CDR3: CASSSNRQGLNTEAFF
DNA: TGTGCCAGCAGCTCCAACCGACAGGGATTGAACACTGAAGCTTTCTTT

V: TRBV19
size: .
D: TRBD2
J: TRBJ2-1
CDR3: CASGLASGSSGGGNEQFF
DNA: TGTGCCAGTGGTCTGGCTAGCGGGAGTTCTGGTGGTGGGAATGAGCAGTTCTTC

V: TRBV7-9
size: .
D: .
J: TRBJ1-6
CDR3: CASSLDRTNSPLHF
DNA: TGTGCCAGCAGCTTAGACAGGACGAATTCACCCCTCCACTTT

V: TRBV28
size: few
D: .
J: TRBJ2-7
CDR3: CASGSQQYF
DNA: TGTGCCAGCGGCTCCCAGCAGTACTTC

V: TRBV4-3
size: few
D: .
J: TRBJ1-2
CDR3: CASSQDMRGPNYGYTF
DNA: TGCGCCAGCAGCCAAGATATGCGGGGTCCGAACTATGGCTACACCTTC

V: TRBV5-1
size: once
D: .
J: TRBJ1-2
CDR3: CASSFKGEGGYTF
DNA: TGCGCCAGCAGCTTTAAGGGGGAAGGTGGCTACACCTTC

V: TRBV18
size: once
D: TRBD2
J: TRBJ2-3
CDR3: CASSIRTSDTDTQYF
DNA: TGTGCCAGCTCGATCCGGACTAGCGACACAGATACGCAGTATTTT

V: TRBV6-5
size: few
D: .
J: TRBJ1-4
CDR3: CASRRGSTNEKLFF
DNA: TGTGCCAGCAGGCGGGGGTCTACTAATGAAAAACTGTTTTTT

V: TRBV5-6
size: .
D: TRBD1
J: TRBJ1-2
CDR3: CASSPPDGDRPYGYTF
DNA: TGTGCCAGCAGCCCACCCGATGGGGACAGGCCGTATGGCTACACCTTC

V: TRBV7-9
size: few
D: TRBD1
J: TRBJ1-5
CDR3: CASSRDRGQNQPQHF
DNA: TGTGCCAGCAGCCGCGACAGGGGACAAAATCAGCCCCAGCATTTT

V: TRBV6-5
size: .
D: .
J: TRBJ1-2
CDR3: CASSRELASYTF
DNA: TGTGCCAGCAGCAGGGAATTGGCCAGCTACACCTTC

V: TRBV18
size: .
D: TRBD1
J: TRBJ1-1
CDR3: CASSEGQGNTEAFF
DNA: TGTGCCAGCTCAGAAGGACAGGGGAACACTGAAGCTTTCTTT

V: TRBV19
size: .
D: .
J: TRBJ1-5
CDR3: CASSTRDPPQHF
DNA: TGTGCCAGTAGTACCCGGGATCCCCCCCAGCATTTT

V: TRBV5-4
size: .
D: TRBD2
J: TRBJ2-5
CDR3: CASSPPGGRETQYF
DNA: TGTGCCAGCAGCCCGCCGGGGGGGCGAGAGACCCAGTACTTC

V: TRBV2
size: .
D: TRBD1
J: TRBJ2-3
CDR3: CASRLGGFTDTQYF
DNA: TGTGCCTCTAGGCTAGGGGGCTTCACAGATACGCAGTATTTT

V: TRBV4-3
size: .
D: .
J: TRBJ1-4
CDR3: CASSLAGVTNEKLFF
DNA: TGCGCCAGCAGCCTTGCGGGGGTAACTAATGAAAAACTGTTTTTT

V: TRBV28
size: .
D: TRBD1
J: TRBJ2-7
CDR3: CASLPTGGLYEQYF
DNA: TGTGCCAGCCTCCCAACAGGGGGACTGTACGAGCAGTACTTC

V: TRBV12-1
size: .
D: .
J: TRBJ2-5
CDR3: CASSGETDRGSIPWGETQYF
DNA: TGTGCCAGCAGCGGCGAAACCGACAGGGGGAGTATCCCCTGGGGAGAGACCCAGTACTTC

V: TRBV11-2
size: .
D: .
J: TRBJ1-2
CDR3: CASSLEGQGGGYTF
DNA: TGTGCCAGCAGCTTAGAAGGGCAGGGAGGTGGCTACACCTTC

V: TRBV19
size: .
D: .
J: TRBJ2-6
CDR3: CASSGGRRGANVLTF
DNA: TGTGCCAGTAGTGGGGGGAGGCGTGGGGCCAACGTCCTGACTTTC

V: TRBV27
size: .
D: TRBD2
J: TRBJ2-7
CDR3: CATSRSGSTSYEQYF
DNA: TGTGCCACCAGTCGAAGCGGGAGTACTTCCTACGAGCAGTACTTC

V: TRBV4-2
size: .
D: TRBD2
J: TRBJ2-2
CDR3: CASSPVGRGAGELFF
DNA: TGTGCCAGCAGCCCCGTTGGGCGGGGGGCGGGGGAGCTGTTTTTT

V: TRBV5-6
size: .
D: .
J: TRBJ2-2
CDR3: CASSLEHFLTLRGGELFF
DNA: TGTGCCAGCAGCTTGGAGCATTTCTTGACCCTTAGGGGCGGGGAGCTGTTTTTT

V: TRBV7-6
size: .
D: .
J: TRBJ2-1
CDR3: CASSLRQFNNEQFF
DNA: TGTGCCAGCAGCTTACGACAGTTTAACAATGAGCAGTTCTTC

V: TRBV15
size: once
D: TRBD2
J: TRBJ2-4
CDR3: CATSRGTSGGNIQYF
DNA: TGTGCCACCAGCAGAGGGACTAGCGGGGGAAACATTCAGTACTTC

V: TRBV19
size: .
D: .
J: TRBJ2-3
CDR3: CARRPDTQYF
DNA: TGTGCCAGGAGGCCAGATACGCAGTATTTT

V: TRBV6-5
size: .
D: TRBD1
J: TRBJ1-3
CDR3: CASSYSTGGGNTIYF
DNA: TGTGCCAGCAGTTACTCTACAGGGGGAGGAAACACCATATATTTT

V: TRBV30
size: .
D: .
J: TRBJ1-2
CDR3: CAWEYRSNYGYTF
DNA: TGTGCCTGGGAGTACAGGTCTAACTATGGCTACACCTTC

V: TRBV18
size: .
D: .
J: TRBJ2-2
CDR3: CASSLGQPGAGELFF
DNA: TGTGCCAGCTCACTAGGACAACCGGGGGCCGGGGAGCTGTTTTTT

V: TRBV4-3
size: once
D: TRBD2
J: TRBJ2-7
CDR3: CASSQVSSGRRSYEQYF
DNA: TGCGCCAGCAGCCAAGTGTCTAGCGGGAGAAGGAGCTACGAGCAGTACTTC

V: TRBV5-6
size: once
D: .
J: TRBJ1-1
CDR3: CASSSNRNTEAFF
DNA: TGTGCCAGCAGCTCCAACAGGAACACTGAAGCTTTCTTT

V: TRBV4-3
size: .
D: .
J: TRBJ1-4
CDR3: CASSQDSLTNEKLFF
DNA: TGCGCCAGCAGCCAAGATAGTTTAACTAATGAAAAACTGTTTTTT

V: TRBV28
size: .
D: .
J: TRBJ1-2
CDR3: CASSPGQGYGYTF
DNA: TGTGCCAGCAGTCCGGGACAAGGCTATGGCTACACCTTC

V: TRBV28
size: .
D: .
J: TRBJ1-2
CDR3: CASSSTNYGYTF
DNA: TGTGCCAGCAGTTCCACTAACTATGGCTACACCTTC

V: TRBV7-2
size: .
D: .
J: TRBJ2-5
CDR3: CASSSGETQYF
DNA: TGTGCCAGCAGCTCCGGGGAGACCCAGTACTTC

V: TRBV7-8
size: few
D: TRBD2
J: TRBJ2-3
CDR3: CASSLGGGGLAISGTQYF
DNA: TGTGCCAGCAGCTTAGGAGGGGGGGGACTAGCAATTTCTGGAACGCAGTATTTT

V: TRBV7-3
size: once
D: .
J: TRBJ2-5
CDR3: CASSSAGGETQYF
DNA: TGTGCCAGCAGTTCAGCGGGCGGGGAGACCCAGTACTTC

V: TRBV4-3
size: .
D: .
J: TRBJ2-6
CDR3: CASSQESAGTSGANVLTF
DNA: TGCGCCAGCAGCCAAGAGTCGGCAGGAACCTCTGGGGCCAACGTCCTGACTTTC